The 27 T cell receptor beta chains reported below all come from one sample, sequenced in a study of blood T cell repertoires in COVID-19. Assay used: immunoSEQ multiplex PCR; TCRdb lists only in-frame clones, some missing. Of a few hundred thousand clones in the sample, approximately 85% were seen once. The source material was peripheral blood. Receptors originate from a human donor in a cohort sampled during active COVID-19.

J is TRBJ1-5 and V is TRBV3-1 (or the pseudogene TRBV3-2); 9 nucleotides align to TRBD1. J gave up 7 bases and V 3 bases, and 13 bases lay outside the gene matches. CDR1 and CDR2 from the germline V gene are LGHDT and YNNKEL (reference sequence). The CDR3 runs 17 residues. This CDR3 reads CASSHTRGQGGGQPQHF. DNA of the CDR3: TGTGCCAGCAGCCACACACGGGGACAGGGCGGAGGGCAGCCCCAGCATTTT.

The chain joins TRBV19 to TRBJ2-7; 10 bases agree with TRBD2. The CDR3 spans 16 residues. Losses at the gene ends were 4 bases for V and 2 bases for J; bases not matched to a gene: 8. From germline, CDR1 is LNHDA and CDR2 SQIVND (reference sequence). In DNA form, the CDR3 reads TGTGCCAGTAGTAGGTGGGCTAGCGGGGGTACCTACGAGCAGTACTTC. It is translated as CASSRWASGGTYEQYF.

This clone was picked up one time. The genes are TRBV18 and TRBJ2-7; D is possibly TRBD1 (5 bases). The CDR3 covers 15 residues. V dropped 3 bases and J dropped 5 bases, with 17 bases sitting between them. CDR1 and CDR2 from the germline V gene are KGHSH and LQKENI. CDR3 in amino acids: CASSPPAGSINEQYF. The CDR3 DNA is TGTGCCAGCTCACCCCCCGCAGGGTCTATCAACGAGCAGTACTTC.

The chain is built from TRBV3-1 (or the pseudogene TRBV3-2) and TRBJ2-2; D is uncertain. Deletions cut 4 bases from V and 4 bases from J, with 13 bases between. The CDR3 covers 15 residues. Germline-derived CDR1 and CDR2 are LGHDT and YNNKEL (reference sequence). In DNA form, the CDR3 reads TGTGCCAGCAGCCGACTCACGACGGGCACCGGGGAGCTGTTTTTT. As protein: CASSRLTTGTGELFF.

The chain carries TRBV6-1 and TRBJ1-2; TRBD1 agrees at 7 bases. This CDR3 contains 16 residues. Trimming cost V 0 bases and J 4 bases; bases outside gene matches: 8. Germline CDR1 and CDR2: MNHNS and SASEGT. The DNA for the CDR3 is TGTGCCAGCAGTGAAGCGCCCTGGGACAGTTCCTATGGCTACACCTTC. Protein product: CASSEAPWDSSYGYTF.

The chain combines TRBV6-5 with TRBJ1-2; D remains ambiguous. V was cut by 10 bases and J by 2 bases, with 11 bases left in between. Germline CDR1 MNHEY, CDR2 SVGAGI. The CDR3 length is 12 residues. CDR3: CATLTENYGYTF. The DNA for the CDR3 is TGTGCCACCCTTACCGAGAACTATGGCTACACCTTC.

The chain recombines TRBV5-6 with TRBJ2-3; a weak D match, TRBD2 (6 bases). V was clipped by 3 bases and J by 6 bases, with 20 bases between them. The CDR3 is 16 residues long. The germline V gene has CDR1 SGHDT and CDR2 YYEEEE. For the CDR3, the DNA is TGTGCCAGCAGCTCCCTGGACTACAATGTGATGGATACGCAGTATTTT. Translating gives CASSSLDYNVMDTQYF.

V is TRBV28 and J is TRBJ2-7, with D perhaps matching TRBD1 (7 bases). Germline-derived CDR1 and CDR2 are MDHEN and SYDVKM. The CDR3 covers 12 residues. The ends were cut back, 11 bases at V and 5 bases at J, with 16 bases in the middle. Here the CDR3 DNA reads TGTGCCTCAGGGGGAGGACACCACGAGCAGTACTTC. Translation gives CASGGGHHEQYF.

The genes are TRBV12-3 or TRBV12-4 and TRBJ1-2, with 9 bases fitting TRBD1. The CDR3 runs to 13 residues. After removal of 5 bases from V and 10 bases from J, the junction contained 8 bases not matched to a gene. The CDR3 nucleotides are TGTGCCAGCAGTGAGGACAGGGGTAGGTTCTACACCTTC. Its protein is CASSEDRGRFYTF.

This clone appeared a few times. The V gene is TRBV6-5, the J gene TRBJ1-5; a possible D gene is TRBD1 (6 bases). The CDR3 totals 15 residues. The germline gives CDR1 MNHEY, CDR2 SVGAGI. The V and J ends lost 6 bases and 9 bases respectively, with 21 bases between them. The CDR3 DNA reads TGTGCCAGCAGATCAAAGGAACTCAGGGGTCCGCCCCAGCATTTT. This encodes CASRSKELRGPPQHF.

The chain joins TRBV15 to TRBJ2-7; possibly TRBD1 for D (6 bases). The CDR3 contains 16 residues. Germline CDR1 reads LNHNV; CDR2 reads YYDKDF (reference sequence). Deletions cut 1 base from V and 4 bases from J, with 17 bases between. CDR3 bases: TGTGCCACCAGCAGAGGTGGAAACAGGGAAGAGTACGAGCAGTACTTC. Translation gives CATSRGGNREEYEQYF.

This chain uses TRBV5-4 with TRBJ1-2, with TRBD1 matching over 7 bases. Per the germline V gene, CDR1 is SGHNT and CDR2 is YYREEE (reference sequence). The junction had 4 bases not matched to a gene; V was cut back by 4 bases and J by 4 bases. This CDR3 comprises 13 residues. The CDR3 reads CASSRDSIYGYTF. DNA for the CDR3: TGTGCCAGCAGCCGGGACAGCATCTATGGCTACACCTTC. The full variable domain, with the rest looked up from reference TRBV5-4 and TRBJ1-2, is ETGVTQSPTHLIKTRGQQVTLRCSSQSGHNTVSWYQQALGQGPQFIFQYYREEENGRGNFPPRFSGLQFPNYSSELNVNALELDDSALYLCASSRDSIYGYTFGSGTRLTVV.

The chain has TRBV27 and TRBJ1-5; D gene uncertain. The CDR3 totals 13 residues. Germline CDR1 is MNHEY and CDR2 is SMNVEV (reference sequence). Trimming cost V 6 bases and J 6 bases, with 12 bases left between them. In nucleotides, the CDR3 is TGTGCCAGCAGCCGAATTTACGGTCAGCCCCAGCATTTT. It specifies CASSRIYGQPQHF.

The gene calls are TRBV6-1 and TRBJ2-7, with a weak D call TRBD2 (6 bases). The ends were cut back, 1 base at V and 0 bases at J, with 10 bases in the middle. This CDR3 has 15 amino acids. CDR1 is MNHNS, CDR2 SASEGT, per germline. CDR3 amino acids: CASSEGREVSYEQYF. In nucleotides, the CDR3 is TGTGCCAGCAGTGAAGGAAGGGAGGTCTCCTACGAGCAGTACTTC.

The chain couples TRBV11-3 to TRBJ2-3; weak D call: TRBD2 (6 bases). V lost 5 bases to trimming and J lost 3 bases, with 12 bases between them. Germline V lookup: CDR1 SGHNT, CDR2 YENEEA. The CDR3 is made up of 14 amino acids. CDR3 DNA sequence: TGTGCCAGCAGCACTAGTGGGGGGACAGATACGCAGTATTTT. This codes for CASSTSGGTDTQYF.

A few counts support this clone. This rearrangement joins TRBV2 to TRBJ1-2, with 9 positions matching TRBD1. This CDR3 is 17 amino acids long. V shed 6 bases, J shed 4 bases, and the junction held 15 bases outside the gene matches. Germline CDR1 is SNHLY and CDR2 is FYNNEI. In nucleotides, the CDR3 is TGTGCCAGCAGAAGACCGGACAGGGGCCAATCTCCCTATGGCTACACCTTC. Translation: CASRRPDRGQSPYGYTF.

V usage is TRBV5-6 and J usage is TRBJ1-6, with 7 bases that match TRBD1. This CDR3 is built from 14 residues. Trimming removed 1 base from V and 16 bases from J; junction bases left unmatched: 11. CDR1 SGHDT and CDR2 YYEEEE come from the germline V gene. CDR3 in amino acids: CASSLRGQATRLHF. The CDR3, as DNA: TGTGCCAGCAGCTTGAGAGGACAGGCCACACGGCTCCACTTT.

The CDR3 region is CASSFRDRGYTF. The CDR3 DNA reads as TGTGCCAGCAGCTTCCGGGACAGGGGCTACACCTTC. The chain joins TRBV3-1 (or the pseudogene TRBV3-2) to TRBJ1-2; TRBD1 matches at 8 bases. V dropped 5 bases and J dropped 8; count of bases not matched to a gene: 4. Germline loops: CDR1 LGHDT, CDR2 YNNKEL (reference sequence). CDR3 length: 12 amino acids.

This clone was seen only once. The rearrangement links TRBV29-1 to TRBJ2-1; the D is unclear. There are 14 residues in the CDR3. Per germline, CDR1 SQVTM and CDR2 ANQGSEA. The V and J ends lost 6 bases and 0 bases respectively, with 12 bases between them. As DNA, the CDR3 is TGCAGCGTCGTCACTCGTTTCTCCTACAATGAGCAGTTCTTC. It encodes CSVVTRFSYNEQFF.

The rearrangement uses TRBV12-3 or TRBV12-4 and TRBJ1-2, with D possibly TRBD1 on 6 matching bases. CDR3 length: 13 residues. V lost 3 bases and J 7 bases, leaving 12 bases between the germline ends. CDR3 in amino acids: CASSFRGAGGYTF. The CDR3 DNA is TGTGCCAGCAGTTTTCGGGGGGCAGGTGGCTACACCTTC.

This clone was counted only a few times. The CDR3 sequence is CASRVLDRQYF. The DNA for the CDR3 is TGTGCCAGTCGAGTACTAGATCGGCAGTATTTT. The rearrangement links TRBV19 to TRBJ2-3, with D perhaps TRBD2 (5 bases). This CDR3 has 11 amino acids. Trimming left V 8 bases short and J 11 bases short, with 14 bases between. Germline V gene data show CDR1 as LNHDA and CDR2 as SQIVND (reference sequence).

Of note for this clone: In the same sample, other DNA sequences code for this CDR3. In nucleotides, the CDR3 is TGTGCCAGCAGTTTATCCGGGGCCTACGAGCAGTACTTC. Translated: CASSLSGAYEQYF. V gene TRBV27 combines with J gene TRBJ2-7, with D maybe TRBD2 (5 bases). Germline V gives CDR1 MNHEY, CDR2 SMNVEV (reference sequence). V lost 0 bases, J lost 2 bases, and 5 bases lay in between. The CDR3 runs to 13 residues.

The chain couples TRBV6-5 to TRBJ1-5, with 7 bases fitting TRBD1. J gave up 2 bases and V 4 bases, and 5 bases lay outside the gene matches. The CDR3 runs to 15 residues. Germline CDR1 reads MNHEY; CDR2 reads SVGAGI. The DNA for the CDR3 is TGTGCCAGCAGTTTTGGAACAGGGGGCAATCAGCCCCAGCATTTT. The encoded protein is CASSFGTGGNQPQHF.

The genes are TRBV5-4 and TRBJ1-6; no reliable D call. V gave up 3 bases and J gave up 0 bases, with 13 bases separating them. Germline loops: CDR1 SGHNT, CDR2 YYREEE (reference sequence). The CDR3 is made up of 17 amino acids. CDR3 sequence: CASSWGRGSSYNSPLHF. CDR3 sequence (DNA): TGTGCCAGCAGCTGGGGTCGGGGAAGCTCCTATAATTCACCCCTCCACTTT.

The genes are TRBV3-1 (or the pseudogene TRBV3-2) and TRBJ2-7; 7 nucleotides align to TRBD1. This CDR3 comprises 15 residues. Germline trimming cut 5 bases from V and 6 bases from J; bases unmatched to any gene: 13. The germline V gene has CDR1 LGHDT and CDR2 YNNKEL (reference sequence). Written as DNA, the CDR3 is TGTGCCAGCAGCTCCCGAGACAGGGAAGAGGTCGAGCAGTACTTC. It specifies CASSSRDREEVEQYF.

The CDR3 here is CASSGLPGGYTF. The DNA of the CDR3 is TGTGCCAGCAGTGGCCTCCCGGGAGGCTACACCTTC. The chain links TRBV25-1 to TRBJ1-2, with D uncertain. The V gene's germline CDR1 is MGHDK and CDR2 SYGVNS. The CDR3 covers 12 residues. V lost 4 bases and J lost 8, with 11 bases in between.

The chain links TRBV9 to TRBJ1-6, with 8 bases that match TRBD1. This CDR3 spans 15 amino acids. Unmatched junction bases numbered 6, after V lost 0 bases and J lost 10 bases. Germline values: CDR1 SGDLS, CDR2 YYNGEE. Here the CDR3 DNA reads TGTGCCAGCAGCGTAGGGGAGACAGGGGTATCACCCCTCCACTTT. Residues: CASSVGETGVSPLHF.